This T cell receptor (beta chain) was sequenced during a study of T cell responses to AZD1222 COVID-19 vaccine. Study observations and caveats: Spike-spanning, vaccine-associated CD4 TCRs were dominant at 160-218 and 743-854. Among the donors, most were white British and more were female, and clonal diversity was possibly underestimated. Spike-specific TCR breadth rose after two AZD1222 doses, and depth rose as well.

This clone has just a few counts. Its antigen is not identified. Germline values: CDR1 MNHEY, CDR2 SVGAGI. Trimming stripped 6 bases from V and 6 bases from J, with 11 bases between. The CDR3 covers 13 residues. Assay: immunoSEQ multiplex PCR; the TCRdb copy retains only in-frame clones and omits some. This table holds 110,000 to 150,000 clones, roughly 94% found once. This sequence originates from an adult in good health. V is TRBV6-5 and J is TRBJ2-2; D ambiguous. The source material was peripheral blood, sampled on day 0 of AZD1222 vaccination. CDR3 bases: TGTGCCAGCAGCCCCCAAGTTCCCGGGGAGCTGTTTTTT. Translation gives CASSPQVPGELFF.